The 2 T cell receptor beta chains below come from one sample, sequenced in a study of chemoradiotherapy in HPV16-positive cancers (dated by TCRdb to between 2021 and 2024). The protocol used for the library was the immunoSEQ multiplex PCR assay. TCRdb took this table from immuneACCESS and kept in-frame rearrangements with V and J called. Such tables lack part of the clones; where checked against another copy, unresolved V genes explain under half of the gap, and the rest is unexplained. This sample is represented by fewer than 25,000 clones; around 90% of them were singletons. The ten largest clones capture roughly 15% of the sample. Sample: blood, taken from a patient who underwent chemoradiotherapy. The receptors were sampled from a human donor with HPV-associated anogenital cancer.

The genes are TRBV4-3 and TRBJ2-3; 10 bases fit TRBD2. The length of the CDR3 is 18 residues. Germline assignment: CDR1 LGHNA and CDR2 YSLEER. Trimming cost V 4 bases and J 3 bases; bases outside gene matches: 13. In DNA form, the CDR3 reads TGCGCCAGCAGCCCCAGCAAACTAGCGGGGTGGTGGACAGATACGCAGTATTTT. Protein: CASSPSKLAGWWTDTQYF.

The chain joins TRBV27 to TRBJ1-5; the D gene is possibly TRBD1 (6 bases). The CDR3 spans 16 residues. V dropped 6 bases and J dropped 4 bases, with 19 bases sitting between them. The germline V gene encodes CDR1 MNHEY and CDR2 SMNVEV (reference sequence). The CDR3 sequence is CASRTLGGGPNQPQHF. CDR3 nucleotides: TGTGCCAGCAGAACCCTCGGGGGCGGGCCGAATCAGCCCCAGCATTTT.